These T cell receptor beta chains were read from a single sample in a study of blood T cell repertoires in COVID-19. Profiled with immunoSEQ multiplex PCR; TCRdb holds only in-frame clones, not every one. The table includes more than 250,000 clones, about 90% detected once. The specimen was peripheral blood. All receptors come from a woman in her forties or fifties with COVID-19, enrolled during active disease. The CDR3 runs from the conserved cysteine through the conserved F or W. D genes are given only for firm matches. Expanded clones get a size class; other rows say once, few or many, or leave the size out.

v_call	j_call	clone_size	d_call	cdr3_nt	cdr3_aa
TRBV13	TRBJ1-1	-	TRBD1	TGTGCCAGCAGCCCCACAGGGGGCTTTTTGGACACTGAAGCTTTCTTT	CASSPTGGFLDTEAFF
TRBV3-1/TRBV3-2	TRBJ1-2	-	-	TGTGCCAGCAGCCAGGGCCTTAACTATGGCTACACCTTC	CASSQGLNYGYTF
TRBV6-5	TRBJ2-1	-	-	TGTGCCAGCAGTTTCCAGGGGAGCCCCCCGAAGCAGTTCTTC	CASSFQGSPPKQFF
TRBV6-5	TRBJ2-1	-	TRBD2	TGTGCCAGCACCGAGACTAGCGGGAGGATCTATGAGCAGTTCTTC	CASTETSGRIYEQFF
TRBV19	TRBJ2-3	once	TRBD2	TGTGCCAGTAGTATGGGAGGGAAAGATACGCAGTATTTT	CASSMGGKDTQYF
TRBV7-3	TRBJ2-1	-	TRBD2	TGTGCCAGCAGCTCTGGGACTAGCGGGAAAAACTACAATGAGCAGTTCTTC	CASSSGTSGKNYNEQFF
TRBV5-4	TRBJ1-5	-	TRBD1	TGTGCCAGCAGCGAACACAGGGGGAAAAGACAGCCCCAGCATTTT	CASSEHRGKRQPQHF
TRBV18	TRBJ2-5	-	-	TGTGCCAGCTCACCAAATCGGCAAGAGACCCAGTACTTC	CASSPNRQETQYF
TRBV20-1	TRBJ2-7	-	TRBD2	TGCAGTGCTAGTACGGGACTAGGCTACGAGCAGTACTTC	CSASTGLGYEQYF
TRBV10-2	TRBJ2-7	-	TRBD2	TGCGCCAGCAGCAGCGGGAGTTCCTACGAGCAGTACTTC	CASSSGSSYEQYF
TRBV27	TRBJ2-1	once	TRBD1	TGTGCCAGCAGTTTGTGGGTCCTACAGGGGGCTGGCTACAATGAGCAGTTCTTC	CASSLWVLQGAGYNEQFF
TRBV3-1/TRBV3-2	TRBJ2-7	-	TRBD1	TGTGCCAGCAGGCGGACAGGGGGTCTTTCCGAGCAGTACTTC	CASRRTGGLSEQYF
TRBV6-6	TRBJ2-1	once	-	TGTGCCAGCAGTTACGGAGAAGGGGGAGCTGAGCAGTTCTTC	CASSYGEGGAEQFF
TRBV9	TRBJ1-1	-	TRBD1	TGTGCCAGCAGCGAGCCGGGACAGGGGATGAACACTGAAGCTTTCTTT	CASSEPGQGMNTEAFF
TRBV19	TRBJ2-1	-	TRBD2	TGTGCCAGTAGGGGGACTAGCGGGAGTAGTCCCCGTGAGCAGTTCTTC	CASRGTSGSSPREQFF
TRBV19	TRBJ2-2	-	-	TGTGCCAGTAGTGCGGCTCAGGGAACCGGGGAGCTGTTTTTT	CASSAAQGTGELFF
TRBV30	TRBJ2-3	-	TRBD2	TGTGCCTGGAGTGTAGCGGGAGCTGATACGCAGTATTTT	CAWSVAGADTQYF
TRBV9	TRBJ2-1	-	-	TGTGCCAGCAGCGGGAGCTCCTACAATGAGCAGTTCTTC	CASSGSSYNEQFF
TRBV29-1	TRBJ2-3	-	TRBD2	TGCAGCGAAACCGGACTAGCGGGGAGCACAGATACGCAGTATTTT	CSETGLAGSTDTQYF
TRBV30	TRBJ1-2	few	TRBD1	TGTGCCTGGAGAGCAGGGACAGGGGGCTATGGCTACACCTTC	CAWRAGTGGYGYTF
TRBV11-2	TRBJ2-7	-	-	TGTGCCAGCAGCTTAGAGTGGCCGGGTAGCTACGAGCAGTACTTC	CASSLEWPGSYEQYF
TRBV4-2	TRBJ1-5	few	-	TGTGCCAGCAGCCAAGAACAGGGTGGCAATCAGCCCCAGCATTTT	CASSQEQGGNQPQHF
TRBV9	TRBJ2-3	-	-	TGTGCCAGCAGCGTAGCTATCGTAGCGACTAGCACAGATACGCAGTATTTT	CASSVAIVATSTDTQYF
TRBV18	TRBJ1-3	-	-	TGTGCCAGCTCACCAGGGTCAGGAACCTCTGGAAACACCATATATTTT	CASSPGSGTSGNTIYF
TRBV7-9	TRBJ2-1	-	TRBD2	TGTGCCAGCAGTGCCGGGGGTAGCGGGAACTCCTACAATGAGCAGTTCTTC	CASSAGGSGNSYNEQFF
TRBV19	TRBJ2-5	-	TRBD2	TGTGCCAGTAGTATCAGCGGGGGCGGGACCCAGTACTTC	CASSISGGGTQYF
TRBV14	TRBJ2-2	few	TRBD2	TGTGCCAGCAGCCACAAACTAGCGGGCGGGGAGCTGTTTTTT	CASSHKLAGGELFF
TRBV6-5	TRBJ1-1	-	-	TGTGCCAGCACTCCAAGGGGCAGGGGGAACACTGAAGCTTTCTTT	CASTPRGRGNTEAFF
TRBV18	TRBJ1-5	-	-	TGTGCCAGCTCATCGGGGTTCTGGCAGCCCCAGCATTTT	CASSSGFWQPQHF
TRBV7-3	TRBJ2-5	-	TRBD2	TGTGCCAGCAGCCCCACTAGCGGGAGTCGGCAAGAGACCCAGTACTTC	CASSPTSGSRQETQYF
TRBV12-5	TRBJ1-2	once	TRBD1	TGTGCTAGTGGTCCGGCTGGGACAGGGGTTCATGGCTACACCTTC	CASGPAGTGVHGYTF
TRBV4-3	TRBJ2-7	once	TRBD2	TGCGCCAGCAGCCAAGATCGTAGCGGGAGACCCGCCTACGAGCAGTACTTC	CASSQDRSGRPAYEQYF
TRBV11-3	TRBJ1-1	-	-	TGTGCCAGCAGCTTCCGGACTGAAGCTTTCTTT	CASSFRTEAFF
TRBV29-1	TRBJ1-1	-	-	TGCAGCGTCCAAGGCCAGGGGTGGGCTGAAGCTTTCTTT	CSVQGQGWAEAFF
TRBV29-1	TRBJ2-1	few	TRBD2	TGCAGCGTAGGACTAGGGCGGGGTGAGCAGTTCTTC	CSVGLGRGEQFF
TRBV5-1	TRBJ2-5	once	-	TGCGCCAGCAGCTTGGGGGACTCCACCCAGTACTTC	CASSLGDSTQYF
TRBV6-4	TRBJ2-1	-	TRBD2	TGTGCCAGCAGTAACACAGGAGCGGGAGGGAGTGAGCAGTTCTTC	CASSNTGAGGSEQFF
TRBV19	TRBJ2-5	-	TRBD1	TGTGCCACCAAAGGACAGGGGTTCGGCGAGACCCAGTACTTC	CATKGQGFGETQYF
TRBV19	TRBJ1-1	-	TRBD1	TGTGCCAGTAGCCCGGACAGGTATTCCACTGAAGCTTTCTTT	CASSPDRYSTEAFF
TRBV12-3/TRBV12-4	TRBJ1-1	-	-	TGTGCCAGCAGTTTATTCGCTGAAGCTTTCTTT	CASSLFAEAFF
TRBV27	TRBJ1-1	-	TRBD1	TGTGCCAGCAGAGACAGGGAGAACACTGAAGCTTTCTTT	CASRDRENTEAFF